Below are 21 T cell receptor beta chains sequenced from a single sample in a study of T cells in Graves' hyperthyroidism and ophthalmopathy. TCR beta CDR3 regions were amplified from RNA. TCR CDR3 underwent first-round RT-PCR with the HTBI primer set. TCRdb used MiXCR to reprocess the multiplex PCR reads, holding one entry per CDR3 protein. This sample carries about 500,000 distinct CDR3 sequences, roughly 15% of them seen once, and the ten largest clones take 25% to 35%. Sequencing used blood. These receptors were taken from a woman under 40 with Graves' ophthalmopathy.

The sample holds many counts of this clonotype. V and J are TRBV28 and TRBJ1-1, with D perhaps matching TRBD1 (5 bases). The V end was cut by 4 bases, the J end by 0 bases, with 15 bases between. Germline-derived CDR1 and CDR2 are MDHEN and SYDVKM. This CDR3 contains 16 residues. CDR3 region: CASSWTPGPLNTEAFF. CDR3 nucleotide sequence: TGTGCCAGCAGTTGGACGCCGGGGCCTTTGAACACTGAAGCTTTCTTT. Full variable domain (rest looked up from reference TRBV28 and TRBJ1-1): DVKVTQSSRYLVKRTGEKVFLECVQDMDHENMFWYRQDPGLGLRLIYFSYDVKMKEKGDIPEGYSVSREKKERFSLILESASTNQTSMYLCASSWTPGPLNTEAFFGQGTRLTVV.

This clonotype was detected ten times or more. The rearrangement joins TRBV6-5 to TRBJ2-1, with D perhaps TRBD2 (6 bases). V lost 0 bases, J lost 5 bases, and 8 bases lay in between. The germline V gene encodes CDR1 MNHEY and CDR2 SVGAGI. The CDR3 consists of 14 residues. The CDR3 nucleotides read TGTGCCAGCAGTTACTCGGGGAGGCACAATGAGCAGTTCTTC. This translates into CASSYSGRHNEQFF.

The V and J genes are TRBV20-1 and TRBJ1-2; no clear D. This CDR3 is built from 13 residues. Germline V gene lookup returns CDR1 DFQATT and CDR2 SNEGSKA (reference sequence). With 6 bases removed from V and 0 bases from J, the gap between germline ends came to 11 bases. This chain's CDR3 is CSAPRQTNYGYTF. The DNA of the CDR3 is TGCAGTGCGCCTCGCCAGACTAACTATGGCTACACCTTC.

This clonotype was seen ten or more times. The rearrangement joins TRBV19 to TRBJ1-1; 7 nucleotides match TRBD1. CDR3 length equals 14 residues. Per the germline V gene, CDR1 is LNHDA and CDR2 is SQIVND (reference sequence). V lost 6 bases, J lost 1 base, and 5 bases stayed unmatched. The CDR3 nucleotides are TGTGCCAGTAGACCGGGACAGACGAACACTGAAGCTTTCTTT. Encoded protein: CASRPGQTNTEAFF.

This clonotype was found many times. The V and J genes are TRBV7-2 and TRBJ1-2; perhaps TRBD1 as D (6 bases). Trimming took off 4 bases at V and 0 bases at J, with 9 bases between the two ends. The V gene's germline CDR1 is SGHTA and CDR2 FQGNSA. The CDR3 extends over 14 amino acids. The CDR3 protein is CASSSQGANYGYTF. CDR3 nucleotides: TGTGCCAGCAGCTCACAGGGCGCTAACTATGGCTACACCTTC.

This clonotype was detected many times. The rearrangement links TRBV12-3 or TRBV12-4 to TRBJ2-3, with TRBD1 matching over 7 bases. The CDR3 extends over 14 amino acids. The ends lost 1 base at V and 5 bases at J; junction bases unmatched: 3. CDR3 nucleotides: TGTGCCAGCAGTTTAGGTAGGGGGCGAGATACGCAGTATTTT. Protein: CASSLGRGRDTQYF.

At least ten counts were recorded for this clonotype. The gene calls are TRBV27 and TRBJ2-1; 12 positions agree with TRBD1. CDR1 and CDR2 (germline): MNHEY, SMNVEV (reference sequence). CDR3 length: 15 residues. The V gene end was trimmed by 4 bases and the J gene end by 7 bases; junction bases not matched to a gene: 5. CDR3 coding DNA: TGTGCCAGCAGTTCTGGGACAGGGGGCAGAAATGAGCAGTTCTTC. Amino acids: CASSSGTGGRNEQFF.

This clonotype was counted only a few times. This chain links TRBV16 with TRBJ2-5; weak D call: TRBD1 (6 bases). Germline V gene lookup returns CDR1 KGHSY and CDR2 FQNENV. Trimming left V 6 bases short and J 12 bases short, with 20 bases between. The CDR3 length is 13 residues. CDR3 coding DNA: TGTGCCAGCAGTCGACAAACCCGGGACACCGAGTACTTC. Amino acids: CASSRQTRDTEYF.

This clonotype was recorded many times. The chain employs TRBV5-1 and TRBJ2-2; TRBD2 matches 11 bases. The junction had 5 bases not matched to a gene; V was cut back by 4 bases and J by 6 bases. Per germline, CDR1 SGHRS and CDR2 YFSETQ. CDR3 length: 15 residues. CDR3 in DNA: TGCGCCAGCAGCCCCGGGACTAGCGGACCCGGGGAGCTGTTTTTT. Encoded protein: CASSPGTSGPGELFF.

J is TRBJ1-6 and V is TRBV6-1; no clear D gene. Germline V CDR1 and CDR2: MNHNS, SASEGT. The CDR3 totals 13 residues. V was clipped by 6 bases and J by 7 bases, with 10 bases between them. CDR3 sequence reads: CASRGFWNSPLHF. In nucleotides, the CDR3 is TGTGCCAGCAGGGGGTTTTGGAATTCACCCCTCCACTTT.

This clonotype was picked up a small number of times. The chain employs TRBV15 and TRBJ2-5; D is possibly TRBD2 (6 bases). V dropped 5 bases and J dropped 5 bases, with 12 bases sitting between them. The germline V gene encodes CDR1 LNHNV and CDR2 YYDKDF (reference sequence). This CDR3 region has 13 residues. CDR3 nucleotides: TGTGCCACCAGCGGAGGGGTTGGTGAGACCCAGTACTTC. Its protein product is CATSGGVGETQYF.

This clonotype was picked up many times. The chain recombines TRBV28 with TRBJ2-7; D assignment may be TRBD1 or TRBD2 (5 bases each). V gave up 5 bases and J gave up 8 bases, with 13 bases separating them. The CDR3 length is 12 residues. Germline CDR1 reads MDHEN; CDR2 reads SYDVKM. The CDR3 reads CASSDPTGQQYF. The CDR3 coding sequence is TGTGCCAGCAGTGACCCTACGGGACAGCAGTACTTC.

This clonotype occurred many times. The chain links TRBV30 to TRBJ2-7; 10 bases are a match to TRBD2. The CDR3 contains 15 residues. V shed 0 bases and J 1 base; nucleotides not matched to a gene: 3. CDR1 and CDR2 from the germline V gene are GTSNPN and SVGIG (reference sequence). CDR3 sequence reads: CAWSVRTSGSYEQYF. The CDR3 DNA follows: TGTGCCTGGAGTGTACGGACTAGCGGATCCTACGAGCAGTACTTC.

The CDR3 nucleotides are TGTGCCAGCAGCCACACATGGACCTACGAGCAGTACTTC. It codes for CASSHTWTYEQYF. J is TRBJ2-7 and V is TRBV6-1; no clear D gene. The length of the CDR3 is 13 residues. Germline CDR1 MNHNS, CDR2 SASEGT. Trimming removed 6 bases from V and 2 bases from J, with 11 bases in between.

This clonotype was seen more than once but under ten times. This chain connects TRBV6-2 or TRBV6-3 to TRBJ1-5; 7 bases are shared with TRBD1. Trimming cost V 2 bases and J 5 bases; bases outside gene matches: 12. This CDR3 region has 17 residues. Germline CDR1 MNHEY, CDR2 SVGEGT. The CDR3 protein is CASSYDRRQGNYQPQHF. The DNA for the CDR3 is TGTGCCAGCAGTTACGACCGGAGACAGGGAAACTATCAGCCCCAGCATTTT.

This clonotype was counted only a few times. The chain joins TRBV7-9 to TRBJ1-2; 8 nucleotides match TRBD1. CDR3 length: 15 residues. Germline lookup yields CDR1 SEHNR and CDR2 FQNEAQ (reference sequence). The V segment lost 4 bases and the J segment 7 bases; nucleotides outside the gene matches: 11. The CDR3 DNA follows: TGTGCCAGCAGCTCCCGATGGACAGGGCTAGTTGGCTACACCTTC. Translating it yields CASSSRWTGLVGYTF.

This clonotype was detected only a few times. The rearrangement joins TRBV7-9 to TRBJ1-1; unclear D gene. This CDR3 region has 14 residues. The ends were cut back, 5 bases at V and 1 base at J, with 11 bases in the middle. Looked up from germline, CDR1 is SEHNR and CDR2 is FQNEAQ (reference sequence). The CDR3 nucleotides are TGTGCCAGCAGCCGCCGGGCCTCGAACACTGAAGCTTTCTTT. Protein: CASSRRASNTEAFF.

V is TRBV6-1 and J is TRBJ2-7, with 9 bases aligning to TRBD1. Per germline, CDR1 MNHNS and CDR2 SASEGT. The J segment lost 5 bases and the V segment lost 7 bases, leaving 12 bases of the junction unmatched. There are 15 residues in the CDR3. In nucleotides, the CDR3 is TGTGCCAGCACCCGAACAGGGGGCGAATTCGACGAGCAGTACTTC. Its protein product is CASTRTGGEFDEQYF.

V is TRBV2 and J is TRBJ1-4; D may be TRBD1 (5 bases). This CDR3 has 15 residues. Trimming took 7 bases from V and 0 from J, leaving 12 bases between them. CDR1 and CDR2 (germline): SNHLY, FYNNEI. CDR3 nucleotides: TGTGCCAGCACCCCTCAGGGTGCAACTAATGAAAAACTGTTTTTT. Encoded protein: CASTPQGATNEKLFF.

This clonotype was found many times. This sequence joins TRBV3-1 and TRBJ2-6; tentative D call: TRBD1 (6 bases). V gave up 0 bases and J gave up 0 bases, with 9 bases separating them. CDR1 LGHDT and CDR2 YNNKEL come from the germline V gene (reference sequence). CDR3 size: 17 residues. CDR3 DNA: TGTGCCAGCAGCCAAGATCTCAGGGGCTCTGGGGCCAACGTCCTGACTTTC. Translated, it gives CASSQDLRGSGANVLTF.

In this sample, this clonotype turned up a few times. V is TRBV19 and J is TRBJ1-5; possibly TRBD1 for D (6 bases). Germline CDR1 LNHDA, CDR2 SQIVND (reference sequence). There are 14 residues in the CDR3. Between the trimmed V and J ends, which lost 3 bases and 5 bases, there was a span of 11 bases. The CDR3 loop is CASSMWGAYQPQHF. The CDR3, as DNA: TGTGCCAGTAGTATGTGGGGGGCATATCAGCCCCAGCATTTT.